A selection of T cell receptor beta chains follows, all from one sample in a study of cytomegalovirus exposure and HLA in healthy donors. The method was immunoSEQ multiplex PCR; TCRdb's version includes in-frame clones alone and lacks a portion of them. The sample has around 94,000 clones, over 65% seen once; the top ten hold 10%. The sample was PBMCs. The receptor source for this set is a human donor in good health. The CDR3 runs from the conserved cysteine through the conserved F or W. The D gene is left open where the match is weak. Only some rows state a clone size, as once, few, many or a class for expanded clones.

clone_size,j_call,v_call,d_call,cdr3_aa,cdr3_nt
-,TRBJ1-2,TRBV6-5,-,CASSYSGANGYTF,TGTGCCAGCAGTTACTCGGGGGCAAATGGCTACACCTTC
-,TRBJ2-7,TRBV7-9,TRBD1,CASSYPGQGAYEQYF,TGTGCCAGCAGCTACCCGGGACAGGGTGCCTACGAGCAGTACTTC
-,TRBJ2-1,TRBV19,-,CASRPNRGISSYNEQFF,TGTGCCAGTAGGCCCAACCGCGGGATTTCGTCCTACAATGAGCAGTTCTTC
-,TRBJ1-5,TRBV6-1,-,CASKGVVNQPQHF,TGTGCCAGCAAGGGGGTTGTCAATCAGCCCCAGCATTTT
-,TRBJ2-1,TRBV7-3,-,CASSLTLGTEQFF,TGTGCCAGCAGCTTAACCCTCGGGACAGAGCAGTTCTTC
few,TRBJ1-4,TRBV4-3,-,CASSQDWGGLNEKLFF,TGCGCCAGCAGCCAAGATTGGGGGGGGCTTAATGAAAAACTGTTTTTT
-,TRBJ2-2,TRBV19,-,CASSITQGLAIRELFF,TGTGCCAGTAGTATTACCCAGGGACTGGCTATCAGGGAGCTGTTTTTT
-,TRBJ1-2,TRBV11-3,-,CASSLGGHLYGYTF,TGTGCCAGCAGCTTAGGGGGACACCTCTATGGCTACACCTTC
-,TRBJ1-5,TRBV6-5,-,CASSTRQEVQPQHF,TGTGCCAGCAGTACCCGACAGGAGGTTCAGCCCCAGCATTTT
-,TRBJ2-2,TRBV7-9,TRBD1,CASSDHRDRGSGELFF,TGTGCCAGCAGCGACCACCGGGACAGGGGTTCCGGGGAGCTGTTTTTT
-,TRBJ2-7,TRBV7-2,-,CASSLAGGRKQYF,TGTGCCAGCAGCTTAGCGGGGGGGCGCAAGCAGTACTTC
-,TRBJ1-5,TRBV18,TRBD1,CASSSDRDQPQHF,TGTGCCAGCTCATCGGACAGGGACCAGCCCCAGCATTTT